This T cell receptor beta chain was identified during a study of Ad26.COV2.S vaccination and SARS-CoV-2 variants. Across the study: The donor was enrolled in the Ad26.COV2.S arm of the COV1001 trial. Findings and caveats of the study: The TCR breadth and depth analyses may have understated or missed part of the total T cell responses. Comparable non-spike TCR breadth was observed in vaccine and placebo recipients.

Trimming removed 6 bases at V and 3 bases at J, with 12 bases between. CDR3 length: 14 amino acids. CDR1 is SNHLY and CDR2 is FYNNEI in the germline V gene. In the case of this clone: Its antigen is not known.

The data were produced by immunoSEQ multiplex PCR, yet TCRdb's version contains in-frame clones alone and is incomplete. The sample holds roughly 320,000 clones, 80% to 90% seen once. Treatment meaning: 15 to 20 received Ad26.COV2.S at low or high dose, single or two shots; about 5 received placebo; per-sample allocation not given. The study sampled participants on day 63 after the first vaccine or placebo injection. The sequence derives from a person aged 18-65 years who received the Ad26.COV2.S COVID-19 vaccine or a placebo. The V and J genes are TRBV2 and TRBJ1-5; no firm D call. Source: peripheral blood, taken in a trial of Ad26.COV2.S vaccine versus placebo. CDR3: CASSPNDFNQPQHF. The CDR3 bases are TGTGCCAGCAGCCCGAACGACTTCAATCAGCCCCAGCATTTT.